The TCR beta chain under discussion was sequenced for a study of radiotherapy plus CTLA-4 blockade in lung cancer. About the study: The study recorded objective responses in around a sixth of patients and disease control in under 35%. General observations from the study: Early clonal dynamics of blood T cells, together with interferon-beta, were reported as the best response predictor. Radiotherapy plus ipilimumab was followed by expansion in blood of tumor-derived TCR clones.

The study treated chemo-refractory metastatic non-small-cell lung cancer patients with focal radiation plus ipilimumab CTLA-4 blockade. This clone was detected only a few times. Its cognate antigen is unknown. CDR1 and CDR2 (germline): KGHSH, LQKENI. The CDR3 has 16 residues. V was pared by 3 bases and J by 0 bases, with 12 bases between. Sequencing used immunoSEQ multiplex PCR; TCRdb keeps in-frame clones, though not all of them. Among around 130,000 clones listed, about 90% were seen once. V usage is TRBV18 and J usage is TRBJ1-3, with D possibly being TRBD1 (5 bases). Sequencing used peripheral blood, obtained from a patient treated with radiotherapy plus ipilimumab. The sequence was obtained from a human donor with non-small cell lung cancer that progressed on radiotherapy plus ipilimumab. CDR3 region: CASSPPGLSSGNTIYF. In nucleotides, the CDR3 is TGTGCCAGCTCACCCCCAGGGCTGAGCTCTGGAAACACCATATATTTT.